One sample yielded the 4 T cell receptor beta chains listed below, sequenced in a study of T cell responses to AZD1222 COVID-19 vaccine. Repertoires were generated with immunoSEQ multiplex PCR, while TCRdb's copy carries only in-frame clones and drops some. In the table there are tens of thousands of clones, about 78% of which are singletons. The sequencing here drew on peripheral blood, taken on day 0 of AZD1222 vaccination. These TCRs come from an adult in good health.

The chain combines TRBV6-1 with TRBJ1-1; D may be TRBD1 (5 bases). With 2 bases removed from V and 1 base from J, the gap between germline ends came to 11 bases. Germline V gives CDR1 MNHNS, CDR2 SASEGT. The CDR3 consists of 15 residues. The CDR3 DNA sequence: TGTGCCAGCAGTGAATATGGCGGGGCGAACACTGAAGCTTTCTTT. It codes for CASSEYGGANTEAFF.

CDR3 protein: CASSLVGGWTEAFF. For the CDR3, the DNA is TGTGCCAGCAGTTTGGTAGGGGGCTGGACTGAAGCTTTCTTT. The chain couples TRBV27 to TRBJ1-1, with 7 bases fitting TRBD1. This CDR3 region has 14 residues. CDR1 is MNHEY and CDR2 is SMNVEV in the germline V gene (reference sequence). Trimming at V came to 3 bases and at J to 5 bases, leaving 6 bases not matched to a gene.

This chain links TRBV20-1 with TRBJ1-4; D gene uncertain. The V gene lost 4 bases and the J gene lost 5 bases, with 5 bases spanning the gap. The CDR3 spans 11 residues. Germline assignment: CDR1 DFQATT and CDR2 SNEGSKA (reference sequence). The CDR3 nucleotides are TGCAGTGCTACGGGGAATGAAAAACTGTTTTTT. This gives the protein CSATGNEKLFF.

This clone was recorded a few times. The V gene is TRBV5-1, the J gene TRBJ2-7, with TRBD2 as a possible D gene (6 bases). V lost 0 bases and J lost 5, with 18 bases in between. This CDR3 contains 16 residues. Germline loops: CDR1 SGHRS, CDR2 YFSETQ. The chain's CDR3 is CASSLGRGRGGDEQYF. For the CDR3, the DNA is TGCGCCAGCAGCTTGGGGAGGGGTCGGGGCGGTGACGAGCAGTACTTC.